This entry is about one TCR beta chain. CDR1 and CDR2 from the germline V gene are SGHKS and YYEKEE (reference sequence). CDR3 length: 15 amino acids. This record comes from a study of blood T cell repertoires in COVID-19. The data were produced by immunoSEQ multiplex PCR, yet TCRdb's version contains in-frame clones alone and is incomplete. This sample has roughly 290,000 clones; approximately 85% occur once, and the top ten carry 2.2%. The sequence was obtained from a young man who had recovered from COVID-19. This rearrangement joins TRBV5-5 to TRBJ2-5; TRBD2 agrees at 10 bases. TRBJ2-7 explains the end of the DNA better; the J call may be wrong. What was sequenced was PBMCs or T cells enriched from blood (not recorded which). CDR3 in DNA: TGTGCCAGCAGCTTCGGACTAGCGGAGGGCTACGAGCAGTACTTC. Translated: CASSFGLAEGYEQYF.